The text below deals with one T cell receptor (beta chain). The record originates from a study of T cell clusters in autoimmune cytopenias. Multiplex touch-down PCR amplified TRB using TRB-A and TRB-B pools in one tube. TCRdb reprocessed the multiplex PCR reads, keeping one entry per CDR3 protein, no DNA. The sample holds approximately 11,000 distinct CDR3 sequences. Per the germline V gene, CDR1 is KGHSH and CDR2 is LQKENI. This CDR3 is 15 amino acids long. TRB amplification used approximately 0.25 ug of peripheral blood genomic DNA. This same sample was also part of a study on T cell repertoires in aging, cancer and after chemotherapy. This second study says: Loss of evenness, beyond lost richness, contributed to age-related TCR diversity decline in cancer patients.

The sequenced sample consisted of peripheral blood. The genes are TRBV18 and TRBJ1-6. This TCR came from a human donor in good health. The CDR3 loop reads CASSPTAVYNSPLHF.